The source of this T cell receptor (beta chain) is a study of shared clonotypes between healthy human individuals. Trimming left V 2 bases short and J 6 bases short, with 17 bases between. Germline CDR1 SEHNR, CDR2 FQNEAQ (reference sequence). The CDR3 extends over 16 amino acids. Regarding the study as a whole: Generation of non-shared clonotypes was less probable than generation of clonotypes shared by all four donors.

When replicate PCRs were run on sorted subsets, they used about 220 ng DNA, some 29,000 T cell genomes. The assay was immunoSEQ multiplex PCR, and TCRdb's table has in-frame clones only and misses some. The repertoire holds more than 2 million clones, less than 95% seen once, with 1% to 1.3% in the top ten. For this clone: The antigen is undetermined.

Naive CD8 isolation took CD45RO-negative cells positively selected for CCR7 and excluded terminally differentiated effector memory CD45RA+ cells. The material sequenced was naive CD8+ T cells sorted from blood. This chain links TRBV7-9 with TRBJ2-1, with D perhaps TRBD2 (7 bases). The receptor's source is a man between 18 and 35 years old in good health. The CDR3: CASSLSAGALGNEQFF. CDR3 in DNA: TGTGCCAGCAGCTTAAGTGCGGGGGCTCTGGGCAATGAGCAGTTCTTC.